These T cell receptor beta chains were read from a single sample in a study of OX40 agonist ivuxolimab in advanced cancers. Method: immunoSEQ multiplex PCR; TCRdb's copy keeps in-frame clones and lacks some. The sample has nearly 85,000 clones, over 65% seen once. The sequenced sample was CD4+ or CD8+ T cells sorted from blood, obtained in a trial of the OX40 agonist ivuxolimab. The receptor source for this set is an adult with an advanced solid tumor such as melanoma, head and neck, liver or kidney cancer. The conserved cysteine and the conserved F or W are not part of the CDR3 here.

>TRBJ2-1|TRBV7-2
ASSLVGRGVNEQF
>TRBJ2-1|TRBV4-3
ASSQGPGLQNEQF
>TRBJ2-3|TRBV7-3
ASSLNRDHSTDTQY
>TRBJ2-5|TRBV19
ASSIDRGETQY
>TRBJ2-7|TRBV6-1
ASRRGSGGVYEQY
>TRBJ2-7|TRBV11-2
ASSFGGGGASYEQY
>TRBJ1-1|TRBV6-5
ASRKGLRGPTEAF
>TRBJ1-1|TRBV10-2
ASRRTGGLLNTEAF
>TRBJ2-5|TRBV6-6
ASSYSTDRVETQY
>TRBJ1-1|TRBV20-1
SGGINTEAF
>TRBJ1-5|TRBV9
ASSPGTDNQPQH
>TRBJ2-2|TRBV7-6
ASSFIGGYTGELF
>TRBJ1-3|TRBV18
ATEGDGNTIY
>TRBJ2-1|TRBV27
ASSLYGTGTF
>TRBJ2-5|TRBV7-2
ASSLALAGGQETQY
>TRBJ2-7|TRBV4-1
ASSQPGQSLYEQY
>TRBJ1-2|TRBV10-3
AITQPGQRYGYT
>TRBJ1-1|TRBV30
AYYRGLNTEAF
>TRBJ1-6|TRBV6-4
ASSPIGGGADHNSPLH
>TRBJ1-2|TRBV5-3
ARSLDSLGDYGYT
>TRBJ2-2|TRBV29-1
SGLSNTGELF
>TRBJ2-5|TRBV2
ASRKRPQETQY
>TRBJ2-3|TRBV7-2
ASSSRLAGGASTDTQY
>TRBJ1-5|TRBV4-1
ASSAQANQPQH
>TRBJ1-4|TRBV27
ASRKNPTGFANEKLF
>TRBJ2-7|TRBV15
ATSPTGQGSYEQY
>TRBJ1-5|TRBV7-9
ASSTDYSNQPQH
>TRBJ2-3|TRBV20-1
SAMRADTQY
>TRBJ1-1|TRBV7-3
ASSLRLNTEAF
>TRBJ1-4|TRBV9
ASSVDARTNEKLF
>TRBJ1-1|TRBV27
ASSFNDEGHTEAF
>TRBJ1-1|TRBV10-2
ASTQWGMDEAF
>TRBJ2-7|TRBV18
ASSPSRTSYEQY
>TRBJ2-7|TRBV5-8
ASSLYNDRYEQY
>TRBJ2-1|TRBV7-2
ASSLDGGIRGEQF
>TRBJ2-6|TRBV4-3
ASSQETRASGANVLT
>TRBJ1-1|TRBV19
ASRQAPAGNTEAF
>TRBJ2-3|TRBV7-3
ASGAGGTDTQY
>TRBJ2-2|TRBV27
ASSLMASVTGELF
>TRBJ2-7|TRBV9
ASSIAPGQGIYEQY
>TRBJ1-5|TRBV5-6
ASTSGAAIQPQH
>TRBJ2-3|TRBV7-2
ASSSGGTDTQY